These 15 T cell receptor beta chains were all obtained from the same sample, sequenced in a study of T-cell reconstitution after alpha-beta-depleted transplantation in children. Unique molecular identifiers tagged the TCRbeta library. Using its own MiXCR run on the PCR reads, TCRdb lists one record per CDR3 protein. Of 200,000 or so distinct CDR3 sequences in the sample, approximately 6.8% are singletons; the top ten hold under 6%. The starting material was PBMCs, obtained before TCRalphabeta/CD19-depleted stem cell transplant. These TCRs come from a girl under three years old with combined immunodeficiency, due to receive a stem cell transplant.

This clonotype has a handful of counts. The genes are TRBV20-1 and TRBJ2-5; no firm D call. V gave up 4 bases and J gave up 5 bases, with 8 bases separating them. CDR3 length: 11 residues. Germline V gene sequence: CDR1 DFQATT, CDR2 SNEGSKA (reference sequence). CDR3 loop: CSAKMSETQYF. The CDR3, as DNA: TGCAGTGCTAAAATGTCGGAGACCCAGTACTTC.

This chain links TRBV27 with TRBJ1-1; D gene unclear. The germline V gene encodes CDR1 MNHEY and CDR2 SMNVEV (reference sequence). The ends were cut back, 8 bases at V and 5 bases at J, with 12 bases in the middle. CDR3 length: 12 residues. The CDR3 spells CASRERRTEAFF. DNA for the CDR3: TGTGCCAGCCGGGAGAGGAGAACTGAAGCTTTCTTT.

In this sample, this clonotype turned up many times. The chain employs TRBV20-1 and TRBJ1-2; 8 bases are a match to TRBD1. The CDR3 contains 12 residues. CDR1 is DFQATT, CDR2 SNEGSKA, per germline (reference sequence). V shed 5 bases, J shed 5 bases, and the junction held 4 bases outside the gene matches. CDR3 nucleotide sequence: TGCAGTGCTTACAGGGGGTCGTATGGCTACACCTTC. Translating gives CSAYRGSYGYTF.

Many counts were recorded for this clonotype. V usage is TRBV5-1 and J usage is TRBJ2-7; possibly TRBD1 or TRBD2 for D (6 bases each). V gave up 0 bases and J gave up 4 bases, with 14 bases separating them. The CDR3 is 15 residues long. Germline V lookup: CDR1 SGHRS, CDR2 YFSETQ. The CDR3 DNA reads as TGCGCCAGCAGCTTGGGAAAGGAGGGGGATTACGAGCAGTACTTC. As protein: CASSLGKEGDYEQYF. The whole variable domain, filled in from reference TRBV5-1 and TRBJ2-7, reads KAGVTQTPRYLIKTRGQQVTLSCSPISGHRSVSWYQQTPGQGLQFLFEYFSETQRNKGNFPGRFSGRQFSNSRSEMNVSTLELGDSALYLCASSLGKEGDYEQYFGPGTRLTVT.

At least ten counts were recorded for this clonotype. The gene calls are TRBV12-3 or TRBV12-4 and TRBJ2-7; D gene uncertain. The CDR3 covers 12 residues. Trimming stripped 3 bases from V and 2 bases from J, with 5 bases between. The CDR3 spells CASSFPTYEQYF. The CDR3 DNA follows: TGTGCCAGCAGTTTCCCAACCTACGAGCAGTACTTC.

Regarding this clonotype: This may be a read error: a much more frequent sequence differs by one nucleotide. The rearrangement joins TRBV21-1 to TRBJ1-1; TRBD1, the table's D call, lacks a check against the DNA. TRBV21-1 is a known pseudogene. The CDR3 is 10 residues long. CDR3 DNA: TGTGCCCTCAGGGGGATGGAAGCTTTCTTT. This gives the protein CALRGMEAFF.

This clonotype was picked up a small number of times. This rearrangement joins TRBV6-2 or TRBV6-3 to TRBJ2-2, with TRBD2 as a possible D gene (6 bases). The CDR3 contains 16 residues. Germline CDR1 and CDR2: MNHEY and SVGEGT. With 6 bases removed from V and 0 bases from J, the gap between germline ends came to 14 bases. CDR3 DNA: TGTGCCAGCAGGCGGGGAGGACAATCGAACACCGGGGAGCTGTTTTTT. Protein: CASRRGGQSNTGELFF.

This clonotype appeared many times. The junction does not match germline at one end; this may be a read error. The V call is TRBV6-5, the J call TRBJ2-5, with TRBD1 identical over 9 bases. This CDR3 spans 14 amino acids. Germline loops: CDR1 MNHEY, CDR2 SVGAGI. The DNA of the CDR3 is TGTGCCAGCACTTACCGACAGGGGGAAGAGACCCAGTACTTC. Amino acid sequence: CASTYRQGEETQYF.

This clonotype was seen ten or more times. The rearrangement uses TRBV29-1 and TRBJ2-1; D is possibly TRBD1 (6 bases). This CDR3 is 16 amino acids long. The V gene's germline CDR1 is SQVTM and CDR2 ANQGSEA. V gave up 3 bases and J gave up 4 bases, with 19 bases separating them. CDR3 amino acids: CSVDGLQSRGYNEQFF. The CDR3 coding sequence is TGCAGCGTTGATGGGCTGCAATCAAGGGGGTACAATGAGCAGTTCTTC.

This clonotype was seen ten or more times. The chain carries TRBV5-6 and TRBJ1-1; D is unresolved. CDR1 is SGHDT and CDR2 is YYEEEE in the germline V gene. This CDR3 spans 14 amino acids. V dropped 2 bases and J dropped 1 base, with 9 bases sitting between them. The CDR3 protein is CASSFVGSNTEAFF. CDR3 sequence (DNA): TGTGCCAGCAGCTTTGTTGGCTCGAACACTGAAGCTTTCTTT.

The CDR3 here is CSARGTSGSYEQYF. CDR3 bases: TGCAGTGCTAGAGGGACTAGCGGGAGCTACGAGCAGTACTTC. This rearrangement joins TRBV20-1 to TRBJ2-7, with 13 positions matching TRBD2. The germline V gene encodes CDR1 DFQATT and CDR2 SNEGSKA (reference sequence). The CDR3 length is 14 residues. Trimming at V came to 1 base and at J to 3 bases, leaving 0 bases not matched to a gene.

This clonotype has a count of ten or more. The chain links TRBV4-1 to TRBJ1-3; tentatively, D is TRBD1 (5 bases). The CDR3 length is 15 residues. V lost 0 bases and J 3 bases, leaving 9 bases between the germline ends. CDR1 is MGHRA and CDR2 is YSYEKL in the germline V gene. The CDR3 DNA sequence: TGCGCCAGCAGCCAAGATCCGGGGCTTGGAAACACCATATATTTT. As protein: CASSQDPGLGNTIYF.

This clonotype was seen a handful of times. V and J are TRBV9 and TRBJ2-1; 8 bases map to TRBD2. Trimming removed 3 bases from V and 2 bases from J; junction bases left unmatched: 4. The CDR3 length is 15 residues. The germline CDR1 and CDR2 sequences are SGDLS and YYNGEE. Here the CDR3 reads CASSASGGPYNEQFF. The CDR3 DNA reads TGTGCCAGCAGCGCCTCGGGGGGGCCCTACAATGAGCAGTTCTTC.

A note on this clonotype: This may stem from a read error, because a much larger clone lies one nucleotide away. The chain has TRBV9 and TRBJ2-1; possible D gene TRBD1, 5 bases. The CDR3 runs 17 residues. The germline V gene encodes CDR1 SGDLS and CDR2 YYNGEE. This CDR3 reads CASSVSGQPKRSNEEFF. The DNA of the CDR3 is TGTGCCAGCAGCGTATCAGGGCAGCCTAAAAGGAGCAATGAGGAGTTCTTC.

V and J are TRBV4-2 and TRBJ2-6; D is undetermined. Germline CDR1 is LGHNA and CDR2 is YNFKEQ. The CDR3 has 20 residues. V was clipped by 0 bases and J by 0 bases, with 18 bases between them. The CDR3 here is CASSQDATSFSLSGANVLTF. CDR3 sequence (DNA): TGTGCCAGCAGCCAAGATGCTACATCCTTCTCCCTCTCTGGGGCCAACGTCCTGACTTTC.